Below, 24 T cell receptor beta chains from the same sample are listed, as sequenced in a study of CD8 T cells in Susac syndrome. Random hexamers primed reverse transcription of roughly 0.5 to 1 ug RNA. TCRdb fed the immunoSEQ multiplex PCR reads into MiXCR, producing one record per CDR3 protein. This sample carries under 150,000 distinct CDR3 sequences, around 94% of them seen once, and the ten largest clones take around 0.12%. Sequencing was performed on CD4+ T cells from PBMCs. Every receptor here comes from a human donor with multiple sclerosis.

The DNA for the CDR3 is TGCAGTGCTAGAGAGGGGACCACCGGGGAGCTGTTTTTT. It specifies CSAREGTTGELFF. The chain recombines TRBV20-1 with TRBJ2-2; D tentatively reads TRBD1 or TRBD2 (5 bases each). The CDR3 is made up of 13 amino acids. With 0 bases removed from V and 4 bases from J, the gap between germline ends came to 6 bases. Germline V gene sequence: CDR1 DFQATT, CDR2 SNEGSKA (reference sequence).

This chain connects TRBV3-1 to TRBJ2-7; D not certain. The germline V gene has CDR1 LGHDT and CDR2 YNNKEL (reference sequence). CDR3 size: 17 residues. Trimming shortened V by 4 bases and J by 5 bases, and 24 bases separated the two germline ends. In DNA form, the CDR3 reads TGTGCCAGCAGCCCATCCCCCCCCCTTAGGTTGAACGACGAGCAGTACTTC. Its protein is CASSPSPPLRLNDEQYF.

V is TRBV7-9 and J is TRBJ1-1; no reliable D call. This CDR3 has 14 residues. V gave up 0 bases and J gave up 1 base, with 6 bases separating them. In germline, CDR1 is SEHNR, CDR2 FQNEAQ (reference sequence). CDR3 amino acids: CASSLAPRNTEAFF. The CDR3 DNA follows: TGTGCCAGCAGCTTAGCCCCACGGAACACTGAAGCTTTCTTT.

This sequence joins TRBV20-1 and TRBJ1-5; D uncertain. The germline V gene encodes CDR1 DFQATT and CDR2 SNEGSKA (reference sequence). Between the trimmed V and J ends, which lost 1 base and 0 bases, there was a span of 7 bases. The CDR3 spans 14 residues. CDR3 in amino acids: CSARGLNSNQPQHF. In nucleotides, the CDR3 is TGCAGTGCTAGAGGGCTCAATAGCAATCAGCCCCAGCATTTT.

The gene calls are TRBV30 and TRBJ1-5; D is undetermined. The germline V gene encodes CDR1 GTSNPN and CDR2 SVGIG (reference sequence). Trimming shortened V by 5 bases and J by 0 bases, and 11 bases separated the two germline ends. This CDR3 is 14 amino acids long. The CDR3 bases are TGTGCCTGGTCAACTAGTTATAGCAATCAGCCCCAGCATTTT. Translating gives CAWSTSYSNQPQHF.

The chain combines TRBV4-2 with TRBJ1-1; 9 bases fit TRBD1. Looked up from germline, CDR1 is LGHNA and CDR2 is YNFKEQ. This CDR3 spans 14 amino acids. V shed 1 base and J 3 bases; nucleotides not matched to a gene: 0. The CDR3 protein is CASSQGTGDTEAFF. The CDR3 coding sequence is TGTGCCAGCAGCCAAGGGACAGGGGACACTGAAGCTTTCTTT.

This clonotype was seen a single time. V and J are TRBV18 and TRBJ2-1; no clear D. The germline V and J ends were trimmed by 1 base and 4 bases, with 8 bases remaining between them. CDR3 size: 14 residues. In germline, CDR1 is KGHSH, CDR2 LQKENI. The CDR3 nucleotides are TGTGCCAGCTCACCACAATCGGGTTACAATGAGCAGTTCTTC. This encodes CASSPQSGYNEQFF. Using reference TRBV18 and TRBJ2-1 for the parts outside the CDR3, the full variable domain is NAGVMQNPRHLVRRRGQEARLRCSPMKGHSHVYWYRQLPEEGLKFMVYLQKENIIDESGMPKERFSAEFPKEGPSILRIQQVVRGDSAAYFCASSPQSGYNEQFFGPGTRLTVL.

The chain is built from TRBV20-1 and TRBJ1-2; no clear D gene. Trimming cost V 3 bases and J 8 bases, with 13 bases left between them. CDR1 and CDR2 (germline): DFQATT, SNEGSKA (reference sequence). The CDR3 runs to 12 residues. This CDR3 reads CSASADNAGYTF. The DNA of the CDR3 is TGCAGTGCTAGTGCCGACAACGCGGGCTACACCTTC.

This chain uses TRBV9 with TRBJ1-2; 8 bases align to TRBD1. The germline V gene has CDR1 SGDLS and CDR2 YYNGEE. The junction had 8 bases not matched to a gene; V was cut back by 4 bases and J by 3 bases. The CDR3 runs 15 residues. Here the CDR3 DNA reads TGTGCCAGCAGCACAACCGGACAGGGCCACTATGGCTACACCTTC. As protein: CASSTTGQGHYGYTF. The full variable domain, in which reference TRBV9 and TRBJ1-2 provide the parts outside the CDR3, is DSGVTQTPKHLITATGQRVTLRCSPRSGDLSVYWYQQSLDQGLQFLIQYYNGEERAKGNILERFSAQQFPDLHSELNLSSLELGDSALYFCASSTTGQGHYGYTFGSGTRLTVV.

This chain connects TRBV3-1 to TRBJ2-2; D not resolved. The CDR3 spans 17 residues. Germline-derived CDR1 and CDR2 are LGHDT and YNNKEL (reference sequence). Trimming took off 4 bases at V and 0 bases at J, with 15 bases between the two ends. In nucleotides, the CDR3 is TGTGCCAGCAGCCCCTTAATGAGAAGTCCGAACACCGGGGAGCTGTTTTTT. Residues: CASSPLMRSPNTGELFF. The whole variable domain, filled in from reference TRBV3-1 and TRBJ2-2, reads DTAVSQTPKYLVTQMGNDKSIKCEQNLGHDTMYWYKQDSKKFLKIMFSYNNKELIINETVPNRFSPKSPDKAHLNLHINSLELGDSAVYFCASSPLMRSPNTGELFFGEGSRLTVL.

This chain links TRBV20-1 with TRBJ2-7; D is unclear. The germline V gene has CDR1 DFQATT and CDR2 SNEGSKA (reference sequence). Deletions cut 2 bases from V and 0 bases from J, with 5 bases between. This CDR3 is 12 amino acids long. CDR3 residues: CSARPSSYEQYF. In nucleotides, the CDR3 is TGCAGTGCTAGACCCAGCTCCTACGAGCAGTACTTC.

This clonotype was recorded only once. V and J are TRBV4-3 and TRBJ1-1; perhaps TRBD1 as D (6 bases). The CDR3 extends over 15 amino acids. Germline CDR1 and CDR2: LGHNA and YSLEER. V lost 4 bases and J 6 bases, leaving 18 bases between the germline ends. As DNA, the CDR3 is TGCGCCAGCAGCCCTCGAGGCAGGGGAAGGGCTGAAGCTTTCTTT. Translation: CASSPRGRGRAEAFF.

The CDR3 spells CASSTGQGNNEQFF. As DNA, the CDR3 is TGTGCCAGTAGTACGGGACAGGGAAACAATGAGCAGTTCTTC. The rearrangement links TRBV19 to TRBJ2-1, with 9 bases lining up with TRBD1. Unmatched junction bases numbered 3, after V lost 4 bases and J lost 5 bases. The germline CDR1 and CDR2 sequences are LNHDA and SQIVND (reference sequence). The length of the CDR3 is 14 residues.

The chain links TRBV5-1 to TRBJ2-4; no definite D call. The CDR3 covers 15 residues. The V end lost 1 base, the J end lost 0 bases, and 8 bases lay between the germline ends. The V gene's germline CDR1 is SGHRS and CDR2 YFSETQ. The CDR3: CASSLSFRAKNIQYF. For the CDR3, the DNA is TGCGCCAGCAGCTTGAGTTTTAGAGCCAAAAACATTCAGTACTTC.

The rearrangement uses TRBV29-1 and TRBJ2-3; TRBD2 agrees at 15 bases. The CDR3 is made up of 17 amino acids. Trimming at V came to 6 bases and at J to 0 bases, leaving 7 bases not matched to a gene. The germline CDR1 and CDR2 sequences are SQVTM and ANQGSEA. CDR3 nucleotides: TGCAGCGTAGCCGGGACTAGCGGGAGGCCTAGCACAGATACGCAGTATTTT. Its protein is CSVAGTSGRPSTDTQYF.

The chain uses TRBV12-3 or TRBV12-4 and TRBJ2-7; D is unresolved. This CDR3 comprises 13 residues. Trimming removed 2 bases from V and 2 bases from J, with 7 bases in between. In DNA form, the CDR3 reads TGTGCCAGCAGTTTAAGGTGGGCCTACGAGCAGTACTTC. Its translation: CASSLRWAYEQYF.

The V gene is TRBV9, the J gene TRBJ2-3; D may match TRBD1 or TRBD2 (5 bases each). V was pared by 6 bases and J by 4 bases, with 15 bases between. Germline CDR1 and CDR2: SGDLS and YYNGEE. This CDR3 contains 14 residues. DNA of the CDR3: TGTGCCAGCACACTCCCATGGGACCCAGATACGCAGTATTTT. This gives the protein CASTLPWDPDTQYF.

This clonotype was found once. The gene calls are TRBV7-2 and TRBJ2-3; D is uncertain. The CDR3 extends over 14 amino acids. V lost 3 bases and J 0 bases, leaving 7 bases between the germline ends. Germline lookup yields CDR1 SGHTA and CDR2 FQGNSA. Written as DNA, the CDR3 is TGTGCCAGCAGCTTGAGTATGAGCACAGATACGCAGTATTTT. This encodes CASSLSMSTDTQYF.

CDR3 nucleotides: TGTGCCTGGAGTGTACTCCGCCAGGGTGGTTACACCTTC. Its protein is CAWSVLRQGGYTF. The rearrangement joins TRBV30 to TRBJ1-2, with D perhaps matching TRBD1 (5 bases). Per germline, CDR1 GTSNPN and CDR2 SVGIG (reference sequence). This CDR3 is built from 13 residues. Trimming left V 0 bases short and J 11 bases short, with 16 bases between.

This chain connects TRBV7-2 to TRBJ1-6; 10 bases line up with TRBD1. Germline values: CDR1 SGHTA, CDR2 FQGNSA. V was clipped by 6 bases and J by 9 bases; unmatched bases: 2. The CDR3 totals 13 residues. CDR3 sequence: CASSRDRGSPLHF. CDR3 DNA: TGTGCCAGCAGTCGGGACAGGGGTTCACCCCTCCACTTT.

The J gene is TRBJ2-3, the V gene TRBV5-1; possible D gene TRBD2, 5 bases. From germline, CDR1 is SGHRS and CDR2 YFSETQ. Trimming removed 3 bases from V and 6 bases from J, with 14 bases in between. CDR3 length equals 14 residues. CDR3 nucleotides: TGCGCCAGCAGCTCTGGGAACGGGGAGGATACGCAGTATTTT. Protein product: CASSSGNGEDTQYF.

This chain joins TRBV7-9 and TRBJ1-2, with D perhaps matching TRBD1 (5 bases). Per the germline V gene, CDR1 is SEHNR and CDR2 is FQNEAQ (reference sequence). This CDR3 contains 17 residues. V lost 1 base, J lost 3 bases, and 18 bases lay in between. The CDR3 loop is CASSLGQGLSLDYGYTF. The CDR3 nucleotides are TGTGCCAGCAGCTTAGGGCAGGGCCTATCCCTAGACTATGGCTACACCTTC.

This rearrangement joins TRBV9 to TRBJ2-7; D might be TRBD1 (6 bases). The CDR3 is 17 amino acids. V lost 0 bases and J 4 bases, leaving 20 bases between the germline ends. Germline loops: CDR1 SGDLS, CDR2 YYNGEE. Here the CDR3 reads CASSVAGAGAGQYEQYF. The CDR3 nucleotides are TGTGCCAGCAGCGTAGCTGGGGCAGGGGCTGGGCAATACGAGCAGTACTTC.

V usage is TRBV7-3 and J usage is TRBJ2-1; the D gene is possibly TRBD2 (7 bases). Deletions cut 3 bases from V and 7 bases from J, with 22 bases between. Germline assignment: CDR1 SGHTA and CDR2 FQGTGA. The CDR3 loop spans 17 amino acids. CDR3 amino acids: CASSFTGAGAFGNEQFF. CDR3 in DNA: TGTGCCAGCAGCTTCACCGGGGCGGGGGCCTTTGGGAATGAGCAGTTCTTC.